This record covers a single T cell receptor beta chain. As yet, its antigen is unknown. Sequencing used immunoSEQ multiplex PCR; TCRdb keeps in-frame clones, though not all of them. The sample lists around 90,000 clones, 80% to 90% occurring once. Time point: after dendritic cell vaccination, including at tumor progression/relapse. Selection required adequate fresh-frozen tumor tissue plus more than two years' survival data. This entry belongs to a study of glioma-infiltrating T cells after dendritic cell vaccination. Study findings and constraints: Higher pretreatment TIL content predicted longer progression-free time and survival.

Trimming took off 5 bases at V and 6 bases at J, with 14 bases between the two ends. Germline loops: CDR1 SSHAT, CDR2 FNYEAQ (reference sequence). The CDR3 sequence is 13 residues long. The V gene is TRBV7-7, the J gene TRBJ2-7; no clear D gene. The TCR was taken from a human donor with glioblastoma. The sample in question was blood, obtained after dendritic cell vaccination. The CDR3 loop reads CASSPTLEAEQYF. CDR3 coding DNA: TGTGCCAGCAGCCCGACCCTAGAGGCCGAGCAGTACTTC.